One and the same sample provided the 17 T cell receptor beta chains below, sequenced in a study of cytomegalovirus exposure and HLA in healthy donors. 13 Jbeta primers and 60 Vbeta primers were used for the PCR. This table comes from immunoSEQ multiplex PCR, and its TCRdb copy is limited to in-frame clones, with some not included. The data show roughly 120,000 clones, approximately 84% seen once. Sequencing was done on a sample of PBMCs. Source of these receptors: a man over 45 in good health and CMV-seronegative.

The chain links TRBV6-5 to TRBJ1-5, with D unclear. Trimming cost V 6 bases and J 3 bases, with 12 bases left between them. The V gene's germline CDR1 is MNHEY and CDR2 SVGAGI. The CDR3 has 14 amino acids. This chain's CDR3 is CASRARGFNQPQHF. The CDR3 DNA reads TGTGCCAGCAGGGCGCGGGGATTCAATCAGCCCCAGCATTTT.

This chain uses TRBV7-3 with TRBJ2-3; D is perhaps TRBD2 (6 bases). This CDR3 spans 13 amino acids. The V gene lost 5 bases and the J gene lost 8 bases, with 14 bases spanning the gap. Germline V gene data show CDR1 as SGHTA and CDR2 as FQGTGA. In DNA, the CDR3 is TGTGCCAGCAGCCCCGTCGAGGGAGGTACGCAGTATTTT. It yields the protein CASSPVEGGTQYF.

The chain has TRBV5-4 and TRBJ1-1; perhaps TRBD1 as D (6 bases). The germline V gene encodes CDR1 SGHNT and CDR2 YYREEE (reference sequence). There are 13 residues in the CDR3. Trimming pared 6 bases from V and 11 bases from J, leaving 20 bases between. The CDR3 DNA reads TGTGCCAGCACCAGGGGCAGAGGGGAAGGGGCTTTCTTT. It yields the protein CASTRGRGEGAFF.

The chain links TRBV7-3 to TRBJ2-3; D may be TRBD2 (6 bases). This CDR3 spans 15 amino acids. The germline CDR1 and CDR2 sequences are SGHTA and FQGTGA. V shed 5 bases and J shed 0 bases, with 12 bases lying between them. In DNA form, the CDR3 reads TGTGCCAGCAGCCAATTCAGCGGGAGCACAGATACGCAGTATTTT. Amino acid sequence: CASSQFSGSTDTQYF.

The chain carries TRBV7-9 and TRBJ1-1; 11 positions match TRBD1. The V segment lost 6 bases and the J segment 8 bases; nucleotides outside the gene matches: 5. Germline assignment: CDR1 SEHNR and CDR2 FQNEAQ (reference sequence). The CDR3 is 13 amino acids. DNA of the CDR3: TGTGCCAGCAGTTATCGGGACAGGGGGGAAGCTTTCTTT. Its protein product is CASSYRDRGEAFF.

The CDR3 here is CATKAGGGTEAFF. The CDR3 coding sequence is TGTGCCACCAAGGCGGGCGGGGGCACTGAAGCTTTCTTT. The rearrangement uses TRBV14 and TRBJ1-1; a weak D match, TRBD1 (5 bases). This CDR3 has 13 residues. The V gene's germline CDR1 is SGHDN and CDR2 FVKESK. V dropped 10 bases and J dropped 4 bases, with 16 bases sitting between them.

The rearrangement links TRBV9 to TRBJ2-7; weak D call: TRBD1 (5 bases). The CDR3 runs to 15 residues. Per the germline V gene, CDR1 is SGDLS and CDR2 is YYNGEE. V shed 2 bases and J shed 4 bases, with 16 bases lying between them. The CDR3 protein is CASSVGGAGKYEQYF. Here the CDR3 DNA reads TGTGCCAGCAGCGTCGGTGGGGCAGGGAAATACGAGCAGTACTTC.

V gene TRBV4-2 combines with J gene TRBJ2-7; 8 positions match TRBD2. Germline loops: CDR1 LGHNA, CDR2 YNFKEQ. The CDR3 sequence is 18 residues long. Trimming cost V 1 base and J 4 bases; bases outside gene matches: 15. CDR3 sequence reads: CASSQGASGRRGGYEQYF. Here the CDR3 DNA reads TGTGCCAGCAGCCAAGGGGCTAGCGGGCGGCGAGGGGGGTACGAGCAGTACTTC.

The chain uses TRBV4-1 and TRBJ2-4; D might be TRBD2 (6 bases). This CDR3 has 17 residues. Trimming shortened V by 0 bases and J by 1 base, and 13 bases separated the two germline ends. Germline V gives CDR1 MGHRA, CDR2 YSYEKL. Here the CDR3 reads CASSQEVGGTAKNIQYF. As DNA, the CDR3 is TGCGCCAGCAGCCAAGAAGTCGGGGGAACTGCCAAAAACATTCAGTACTTC.

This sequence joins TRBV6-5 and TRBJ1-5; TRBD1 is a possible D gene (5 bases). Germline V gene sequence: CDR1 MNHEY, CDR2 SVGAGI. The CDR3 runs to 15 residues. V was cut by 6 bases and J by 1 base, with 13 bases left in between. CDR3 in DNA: TGTGCCAGCAGAACGACAGATTCGAGCAATCAGCCCCAGCATTTT. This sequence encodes CASRTTDSSNQPQHF.

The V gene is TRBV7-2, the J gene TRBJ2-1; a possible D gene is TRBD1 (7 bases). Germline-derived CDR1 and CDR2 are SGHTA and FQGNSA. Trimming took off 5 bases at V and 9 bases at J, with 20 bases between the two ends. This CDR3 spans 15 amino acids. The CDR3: CASSGRGRGVGEQFF. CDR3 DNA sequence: TGTGCCAGCAGCGGCCGCGGCAGGGGGGTCGGTGAGCAGTTCTTC. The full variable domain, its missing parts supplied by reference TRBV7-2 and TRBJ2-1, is GAGVSQSPSNKVTEKGKDVELRCDPISGHTALYWYRQSLGQGLEFLIYFQGNSAPDKSGLPSDRFSAERTGGSVSTLTIQRTQQEDSAVYLCASSGRGRGVGEQFFGPGTRLTVL.

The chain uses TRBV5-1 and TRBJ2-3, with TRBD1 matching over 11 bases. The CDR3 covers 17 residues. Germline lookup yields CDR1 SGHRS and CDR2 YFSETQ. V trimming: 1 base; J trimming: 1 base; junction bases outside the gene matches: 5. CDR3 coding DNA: TGCGCCAGCAGCTTGTCCGGGACAGGGGGAGGCACAGATACGCAGTATTTT. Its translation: CASSLSGTGGGTDTQYF.

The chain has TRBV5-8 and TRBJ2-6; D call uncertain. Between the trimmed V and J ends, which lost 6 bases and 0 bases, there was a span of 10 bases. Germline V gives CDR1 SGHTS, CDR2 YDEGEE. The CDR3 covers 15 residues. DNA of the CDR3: TGTGCCAGCACCCCCCGGAGCTCTGGGGCCAACGTCCTGACTTTC. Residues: CASTPRSSGANVLTF.

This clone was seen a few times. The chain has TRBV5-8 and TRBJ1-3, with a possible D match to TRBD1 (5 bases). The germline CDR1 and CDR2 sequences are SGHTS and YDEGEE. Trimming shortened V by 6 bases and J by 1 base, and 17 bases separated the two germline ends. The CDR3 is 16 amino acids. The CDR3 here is CASTSYGGYSGNTIYF. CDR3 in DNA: TGTGCCAGCACCTCCTACGGGGGGTATTCTGGAAACACCATATATTTT.

CDR3 DNA: TGTGCCAGCAGCGTAGGGCCCCGATTAGCTGAGCAGTTCTTC. As protein: CASSVGPRLAEQFF. This sequence joins TRBV9 and TRBJ2-1; no reliable D call. CDR3 length equals 14 residues. Trimming pared 0 bases from V and 9 bases from J, leaving 13 bases between. Germline V CDR1 and CDR2: SGDLS, YYNGEE.

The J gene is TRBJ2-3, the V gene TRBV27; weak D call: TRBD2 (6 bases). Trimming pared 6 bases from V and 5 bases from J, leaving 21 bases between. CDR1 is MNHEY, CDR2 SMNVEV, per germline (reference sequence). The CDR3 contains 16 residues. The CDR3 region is CASSPNSWGGGDTQYF. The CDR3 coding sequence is TGTGCCAGCAGCCCCAATAGCTGGGGAGGAGGAGATACGCAGTATTTT.

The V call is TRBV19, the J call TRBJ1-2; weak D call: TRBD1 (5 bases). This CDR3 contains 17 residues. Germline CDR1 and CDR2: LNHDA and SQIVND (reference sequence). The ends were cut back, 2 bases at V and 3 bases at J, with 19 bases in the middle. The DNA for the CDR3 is TGTGCCAGTAGTATACAAGTGGGGGGGTCGGCGGACTATGGCTACACCTTC. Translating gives CASSIQVGGSADYGYTF.